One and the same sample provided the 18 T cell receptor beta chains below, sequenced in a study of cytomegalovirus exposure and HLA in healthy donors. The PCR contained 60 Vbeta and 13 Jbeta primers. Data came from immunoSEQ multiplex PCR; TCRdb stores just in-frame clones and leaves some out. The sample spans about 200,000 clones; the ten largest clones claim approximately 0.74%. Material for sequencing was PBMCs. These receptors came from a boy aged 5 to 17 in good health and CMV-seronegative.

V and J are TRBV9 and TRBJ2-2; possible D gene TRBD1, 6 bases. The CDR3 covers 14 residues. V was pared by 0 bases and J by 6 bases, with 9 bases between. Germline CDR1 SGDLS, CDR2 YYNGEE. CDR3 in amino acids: CASSVDRVAGELFF. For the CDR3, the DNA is TGTGCCAGCAGCGTAGACAGGGTCGCCGGGGAGCTGTTTTTT.

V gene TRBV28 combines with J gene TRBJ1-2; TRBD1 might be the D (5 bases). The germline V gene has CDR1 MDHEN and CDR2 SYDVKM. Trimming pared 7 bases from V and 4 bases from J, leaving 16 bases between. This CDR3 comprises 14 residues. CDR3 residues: CASTPGRAIYGYTF. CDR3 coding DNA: TGTGCCAGCACCCCCGGCAGGGCCATCTATGGCTACACCTTC.

CDR3 nucleotides: TGTGCCAGCAGCCAAGATAGTACTAGCGGAATCAATGAGCAGTTCTTC. This encodes CASSQDSTSGINEQFF. The chain carries TRBV4-2 and TRBJ2-1, with 8 positions matching TRBD2. Per the germline V gene, CDR1 is LGHNA and CDR2 is YNFKEQ. Trimming cost V 0 bases and J 6 bases; bases outside gene matches: 7. This CDR3 comprises 16 residues.

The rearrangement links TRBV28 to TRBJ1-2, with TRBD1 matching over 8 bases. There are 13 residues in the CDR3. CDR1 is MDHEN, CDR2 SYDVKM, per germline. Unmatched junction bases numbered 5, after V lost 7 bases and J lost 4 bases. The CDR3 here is CASNSDRGYGYTF. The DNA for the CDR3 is TGTGCCAGCAACTCAGACAGGGGCTATGGCTACACCTTC.

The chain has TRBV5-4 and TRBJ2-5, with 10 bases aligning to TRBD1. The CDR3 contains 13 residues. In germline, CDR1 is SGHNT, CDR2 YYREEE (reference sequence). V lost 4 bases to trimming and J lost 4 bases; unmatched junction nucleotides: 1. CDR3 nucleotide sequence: TGTGCCAGCAGCAGACAGGGGGCAGAGACCCAGTACTTC. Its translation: CASSRQGAETQYF.

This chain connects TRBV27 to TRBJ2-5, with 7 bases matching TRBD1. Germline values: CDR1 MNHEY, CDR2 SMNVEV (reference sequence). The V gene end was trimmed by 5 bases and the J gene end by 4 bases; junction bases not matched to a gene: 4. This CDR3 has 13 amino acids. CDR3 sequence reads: CASSRGTVETQYF. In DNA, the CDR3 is TGTGCCAGCAGTCGAGGGACAGTAGAGACCCAGTACTTC.

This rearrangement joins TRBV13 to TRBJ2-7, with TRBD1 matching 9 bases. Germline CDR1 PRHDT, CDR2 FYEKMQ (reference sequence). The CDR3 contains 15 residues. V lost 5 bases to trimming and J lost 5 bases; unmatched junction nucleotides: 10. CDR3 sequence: CASSRAGTGRHEQYF. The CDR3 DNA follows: TGTGCCAGCAGCCGAGCCGGGACAGGGAGGCACGAGCAGTACTTC.

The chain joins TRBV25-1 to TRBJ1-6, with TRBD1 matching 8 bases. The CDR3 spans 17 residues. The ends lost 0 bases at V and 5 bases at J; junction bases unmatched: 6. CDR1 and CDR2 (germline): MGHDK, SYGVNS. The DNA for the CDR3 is TGTGCCAGCAGTGAATACGGACAGGGTAACGATAATTCACCCCTCCACTTT. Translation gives CASSEYGQGNDNSPLHF.

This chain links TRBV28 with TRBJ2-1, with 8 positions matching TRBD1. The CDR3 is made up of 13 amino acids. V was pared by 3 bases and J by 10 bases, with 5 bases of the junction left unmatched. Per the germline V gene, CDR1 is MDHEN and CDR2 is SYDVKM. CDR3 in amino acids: CASSLPGTGEQFF. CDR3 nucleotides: TGTGCCAGCAGTTTGCCAGGGACAGGCGAGCAGTTCTTC.

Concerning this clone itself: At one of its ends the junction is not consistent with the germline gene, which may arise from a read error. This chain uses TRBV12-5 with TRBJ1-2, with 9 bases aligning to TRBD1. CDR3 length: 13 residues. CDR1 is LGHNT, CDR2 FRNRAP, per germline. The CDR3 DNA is TGTGCTAGTGGCTTGGACAGGGGAAATGGCTACACCTTC. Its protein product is CASGLDRGNGYTF.

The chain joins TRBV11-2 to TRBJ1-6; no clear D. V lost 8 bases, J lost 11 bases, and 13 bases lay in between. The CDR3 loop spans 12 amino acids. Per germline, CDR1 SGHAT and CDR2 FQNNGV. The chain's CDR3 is CASAPSGPPLHF. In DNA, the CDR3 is TGTGCCAGCGCTCCCAGCGGTCCACCCCTCCACTTT.

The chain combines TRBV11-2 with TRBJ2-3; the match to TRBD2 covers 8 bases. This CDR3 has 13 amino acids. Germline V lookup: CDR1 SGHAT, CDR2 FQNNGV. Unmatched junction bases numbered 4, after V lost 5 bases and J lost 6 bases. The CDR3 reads CASSPGGMDTQYF. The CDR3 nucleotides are TGTGCCAGCAGCCCGGGAGGGATGGATACGCAGTATTTT.

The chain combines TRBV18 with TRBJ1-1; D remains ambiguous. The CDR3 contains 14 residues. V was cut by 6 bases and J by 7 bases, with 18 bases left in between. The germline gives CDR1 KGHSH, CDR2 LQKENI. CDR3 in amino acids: CASSRGLDSDEAFF. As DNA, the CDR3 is TGTGCCAGCTCTCGAGGGCTGGACTCCGATGAAGCTTTCTTT.

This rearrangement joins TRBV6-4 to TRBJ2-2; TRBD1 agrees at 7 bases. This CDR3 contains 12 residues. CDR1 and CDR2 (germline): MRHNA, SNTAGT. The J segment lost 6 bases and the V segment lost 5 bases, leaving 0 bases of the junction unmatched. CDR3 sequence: CASSTGAGELFF. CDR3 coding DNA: TGTGCCAGCAGTACAGGGGCCGGGGAGCTGTTTTTT.

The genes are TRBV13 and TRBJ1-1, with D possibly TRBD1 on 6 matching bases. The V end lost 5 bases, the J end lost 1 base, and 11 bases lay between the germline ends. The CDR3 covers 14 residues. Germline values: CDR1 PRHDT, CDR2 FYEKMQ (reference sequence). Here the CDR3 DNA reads TGTGCCAGCAGCCTCAGGACAGAGAACACTGAAGCTTTCTTT. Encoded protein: CASSLRTENTEAFF.

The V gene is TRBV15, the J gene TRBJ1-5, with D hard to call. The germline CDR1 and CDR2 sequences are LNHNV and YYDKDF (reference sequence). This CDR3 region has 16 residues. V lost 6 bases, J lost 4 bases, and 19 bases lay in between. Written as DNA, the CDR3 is TGTGCCACCAGAGAGGGTAATTTCCAGAGAAATCAGCCCCAGCATTTT. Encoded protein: CATREGNFQRNQPQHF.

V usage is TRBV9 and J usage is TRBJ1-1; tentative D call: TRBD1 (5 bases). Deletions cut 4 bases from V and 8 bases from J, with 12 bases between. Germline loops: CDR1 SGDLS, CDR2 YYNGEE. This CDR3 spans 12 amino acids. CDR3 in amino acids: CASSPAEGEAFF. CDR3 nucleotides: TGTGCCAGCAGCCCCGCGGAGGGGGAAGCTTTCTTT.

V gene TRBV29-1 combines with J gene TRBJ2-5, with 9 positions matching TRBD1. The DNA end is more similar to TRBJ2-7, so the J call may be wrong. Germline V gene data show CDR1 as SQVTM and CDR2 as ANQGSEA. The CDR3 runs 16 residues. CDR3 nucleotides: TGCAGCGTCCAACTCACGGGACAGGGTACCTCCTACGAGCAGTACTTC. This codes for CSVQLTGQGTSYEQYF.